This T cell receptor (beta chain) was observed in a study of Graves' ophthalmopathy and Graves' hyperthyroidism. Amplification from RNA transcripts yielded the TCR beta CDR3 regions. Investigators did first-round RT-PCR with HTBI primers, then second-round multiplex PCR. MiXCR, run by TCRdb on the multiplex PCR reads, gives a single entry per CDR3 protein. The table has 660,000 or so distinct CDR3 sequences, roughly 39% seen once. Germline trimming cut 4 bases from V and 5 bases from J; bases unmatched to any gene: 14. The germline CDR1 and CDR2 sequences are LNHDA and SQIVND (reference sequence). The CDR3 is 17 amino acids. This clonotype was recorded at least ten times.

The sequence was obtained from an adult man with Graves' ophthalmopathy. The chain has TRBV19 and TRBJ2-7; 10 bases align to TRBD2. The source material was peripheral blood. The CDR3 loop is CASSRGVGLAGADEQYF. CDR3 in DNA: TGTGCCAGTAGTAGGGGAGTAGGGCTAGCGGGAGCCGACGAGCAGTACTTC.